The rows below give T cell receptor beta chains drawn from one sample of a study of blood T cell repertoires in COVID-19. Measured with immunoSEQ multiplex PCR; TCRdb has only the in-frame clones, and not every one. The table has around 58,000 clones, 90% seen once. The material sequenced was peripheral blood. The receptors come from a man in his sixties with active COVID-19. Both conserved end residues are part of each CDR3. The D gene is left open where the match is weak. Rows give clone size only sometimes, using once, few, many, or a class for an expanded clone.

clone_size | j_call | d_call | v_call | cdr3_aa | cdr3_nt
once | TRBJ2-7 | . | TRBV2 | CASSERGQGYEQYF | TGTGCCAGCAGTGAAAGGGGTCAGGGATACGAGCAGTACTTC
. | TRBJ2-1 | TRBD2 | TRBV19 | CASTSGSSYNEQFF | TGTGCCAGCACTAGCGGGAGCTCCTACAATGAGCAGTTCTTC
many | TRBJ1-4 | TRBD1 | TRBV5-6 | CASSPGQGDEKLFF | TGTGCCAGCAGCCCGGGACAGGGTGATGAAAAACTGTTTTTT
. | TRBJ2-5 | . | TRBV10-3 | CAIRSTGTQYF | TGTGCCATCAGATCTACAGGGACCCAGTACTTC
. | TRBJ1-6 | . | TRBV7-9 | CASSYDGAVGSPLHF | TGTGCCAGCAGCTACGATGGGGCAGTAGGTTCACCCCTCCACTTT
. | TRBJ2-1 | . | TRBV7-9 | CASSAPVGNEQFF | TGTGCCAGCAGCGCGCCTGTTGGTAATGAGCAGTTCTTC
. | TRBJ2-1 | . | TRBV5-4 | CASSLVGKEQFF | TGTGCCAGCAGCTTGGTCGGGAAGGAGCAGTTCTTC
. | TRBJ1-1 | TRBD1 | TRBV19 | CASTRAPRQGVSISTEAFF | TGTGCCAGTACCCGGGCCCCGAGACAGGGGGTCTCTATTAGCACTGAAGCTTTCTTT
. | TRBJ2-7 | TRBD2 | TRBV5-1 | CASGRESDYEQYF | TGCGCCAGCGGGCGGGAGTCAGACTACGAGCAGTACTTC
. | TRBJ2-1 | TRBD2 | TRBV5-1 | CASRGGDANEQFF | TGCGCCAGCAGGGGAGGGGACGCCAATGAGCAGTTCTTC
. | TRBJ1-1 | TRBD1 | TRBV30 | CAWSHHRGYTEAFF | TGTGCCTGGAGTCATCACAGGGGTTACACTGAAGCTTTCTTT
. | TRBJ2-3 | TRBD1 | TRBV7-2 | CASSHDRGRTDTQYF | TGTGCCAGCAGCCACGACAGGGGGCGCACAGATACGCAGTATTTT
. | TRBJ2-5 | TRBD2 | TRBV15 | CATSFRTSGAQETQYF | TGTGCCACCAGTTTTCGGACTAGCGGGGCCCAAGAGACCCAGTACTTC
. | TRBJ2-5 | TRBD1 | TRBV5-6 | CASSYPGGETQYF | TGTGCCAGCAGCTACCCAGGGGGAGAGACCCAGTACTTC
. | TRBJ1-1 | TRBD1 | TRBV6-5 | CASSPRQGNTEAFF | TGTGCCAGCAGTCCACGACAGGGGAACACTGAAGCTTTCTTT
. | TRBJ2-3 | TRBD1 | TRBV24-1 | CATSDVTGASTDTQYF | TGTGCCACCAGTGACGTGACAGGGGCTAGCACAGATACGCAGTATTTT
. | TRBJ1-1 | . | TRBV30 | CAWSVRRRWGDTEAFF | TGTGCCTGGAGTGTCCGGAGACGATGGGGGGACACTGAAGCTTTCTTT